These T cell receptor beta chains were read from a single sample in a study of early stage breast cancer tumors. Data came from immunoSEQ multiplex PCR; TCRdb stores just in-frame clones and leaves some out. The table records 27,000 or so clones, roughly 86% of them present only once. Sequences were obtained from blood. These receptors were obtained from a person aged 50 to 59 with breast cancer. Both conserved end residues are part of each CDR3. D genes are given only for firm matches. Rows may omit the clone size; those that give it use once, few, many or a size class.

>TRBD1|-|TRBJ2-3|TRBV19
TGTGCCAGTAGTGAGGGACAGACCCGCACAGATACGCAGTATTTT
CASSEGQTRTDTQYF
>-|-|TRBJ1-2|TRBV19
TGTGCCAGTAGTGGTCCGGGTCCACATTATGGCTACACCTTC
CASSGPGPHYGYTF
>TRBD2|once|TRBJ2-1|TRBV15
TGTGCCACGACGGGGGGAGGACTCTACAATGAGCAGTTCTTC
CATTGGGLYNEQFF
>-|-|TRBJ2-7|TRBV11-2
TGTGCCAGCAGCACCCAGGGTGTAAAAGGCTCCGAGCAGTACTTC
CASSTQGVKGSEQYF
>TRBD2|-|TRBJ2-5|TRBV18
TGTGCCAGCTCCCCAATAGCGGGGGGCGAAGAGACCCAGTACTTC
CASSPIAGGEETQYF
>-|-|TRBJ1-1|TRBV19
TGTGCCAGTAGTATCGGTCGGGGGTTGAGGACTGAAGCTTTCTTT
CASSIGRGLRTEAFF
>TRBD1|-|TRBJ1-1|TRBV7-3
TGTGCCAGCAGCTCCCTCGGGACAGCGCACACTGAAGCTTTCTTT
CASSSLGTAHTEAFF
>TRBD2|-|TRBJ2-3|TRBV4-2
TGTGCCAGCAGCCAAGAGCCCAGGCGGGCTAGCGGGGGAAGCACAGATACGCAGTATTTT
CASSQEPRRASGGSTDTQYF
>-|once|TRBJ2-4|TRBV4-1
TGCGCCAGCAGCCACTCCGACTTCACAGTGGATTTAGCCAAAAACATTCAGTACTTC
CASSHSDFTVDLAKNIQYF
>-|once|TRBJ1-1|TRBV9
TGTGCCAGCAGCTTAGGGGGGACATCGAACACTGAAGCTTTCTTT
CASSLGGTSNTEAFF
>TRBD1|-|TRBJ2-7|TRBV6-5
TGTGCCACCTCGGACAGGGGGTACAACGAGCAGTACTTC
CATSDRGYNEQYF
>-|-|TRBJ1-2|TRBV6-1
TGTGCCAGCAGTGAAGGGGTCCGGAGAGAAGTTCCGTATGGCTACACCTTC
CASSEGVRREVPYGYTF
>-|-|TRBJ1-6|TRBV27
TGTGCCAGCAGTTTTGTAGGGTCACCCCTCCACTTT
CASSFVGSPLHF
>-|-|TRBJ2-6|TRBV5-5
TGTGCCAGCAGCTCACGTCCGGGACCGAGCTCTGGGGCCAACGTCCTGACTTTC
CASSSRPGPSSGANVLTF
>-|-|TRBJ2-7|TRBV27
TGTGCCAGCAGTTTAGCAGGGTTAGGCTACGAGCAGTACTTC
CASSLAGLGYEQYF
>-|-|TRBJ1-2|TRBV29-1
TGCAGCGTCGGATTACAGGGTAACTATGGCTACACCTTC
CSVGLQGNYGYTF
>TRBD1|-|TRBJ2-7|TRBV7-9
TGTGCCAGCAGCCCCCCCCAGGGGGTCGGCTCCTACGAGCAGTACTTC
CASSPPQGVGSYEQYF
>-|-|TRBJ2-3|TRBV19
TGTGCCAGTAGTATCAGTAGCGGACACACAGATACGCAGTATTTT
CASSISSGHTDTQYF
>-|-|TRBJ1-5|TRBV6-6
TGTGCCAGCAGGGCCGAGTGGGATAATCAGCCCCAGCATTTT
CASRAEWDNQPQHF
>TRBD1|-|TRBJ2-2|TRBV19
TGTGCCAGTAAGATACAGGGGACGAACACCGGGGAGCTGTTTTTT
CASKIQGTNTGELFF
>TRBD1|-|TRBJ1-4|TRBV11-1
TGTGCCAGCAGCTCCCGGGACAGGGAAGGTGAAAAACTGTTTTTT
CASSSRDREGEKLFF
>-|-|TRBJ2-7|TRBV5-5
TGTGCCAGCAGCTTCAGTCAGGGGATCTACGAGCAGTACTTC
CASSFSQGIYEQYF
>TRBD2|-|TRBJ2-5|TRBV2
TGTGCCAGCAGAGGCGGGGGGCCCGAGACCCAGTACTTC
CASRGGGPETQYF
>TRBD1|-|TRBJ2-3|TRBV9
TGTGCCAGCAGCTATACAGGGGCGATCACAGATACGCAGTATTTT
CASSYTGAITDTQYF
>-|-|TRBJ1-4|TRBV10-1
TGCGCCAGCAGTGAGTTTGTCAACAGCGGAGAAAAACTGTTTTTT
CASSEFVNSGEKLFF
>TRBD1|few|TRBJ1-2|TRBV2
TGTGCCAGCAGCCGGGACAGGGCGGAGGGTGGCTACACCTTC
CASSRDRAEGGYTF
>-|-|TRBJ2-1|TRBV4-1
TGCGCCAGCGCCGGCTTGGCCCCATACAATGAGCAGTTCTTC
CASAGLAPYNEQFF
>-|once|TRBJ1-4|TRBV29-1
TGCAGCGTAAGAGGTTCTGCAACTAATGAAAAACTGTTTTTT
CSVRGSATNEKLFF
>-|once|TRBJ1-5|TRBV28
TGTGCCAGCAGTTCCAGAGTCTATAGCAATCAGCCCCAGCATTTT
CASSSRVYSNQPQHF
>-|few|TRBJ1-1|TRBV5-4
TGTGCCAGCAGACCCAACGGGGGGGACACTGAAGCTTTCTTT
CASRPNGGDTEAFF
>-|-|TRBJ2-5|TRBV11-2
TGTGCCAGCAGCTTAGGCATACAAGAGACCCAGTACTTC
CASSLGIQETQYF
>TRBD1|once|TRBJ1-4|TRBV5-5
TGTGCCAGCAGCTTGGGTATTCTGACAGGGGAAAAACTGTTTTTT
CASSLGILTGEKLFF
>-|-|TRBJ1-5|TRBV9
TGTGCCAGCAGCGTAGAGGGTTTGGGTCAGCCCCAGCATTTT
CASSVEGLGQPQHF
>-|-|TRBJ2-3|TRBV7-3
TGTGCCAGCAGCTCCTCGGACTCCCCGGATACGCAGTATTTT
CASSSSDSPDTQYF
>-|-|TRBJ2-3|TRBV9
TGTGCCAGCAGCCCCTCCCGGGGGGCAAGCACAGATACGCAGTATTTT
CASSPSRGASTDTQYF
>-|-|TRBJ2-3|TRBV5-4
TGTGCCAGCAGCGACACGGCGTGGGGTTCAGATACGCAGTATTTT
CASSDTAWGSDTQYF
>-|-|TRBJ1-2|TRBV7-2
TGTGCCAGCAGCCCCCTTACCACAGGGTGGGGGGACTATGGCTACACCTTC
CASSPLTTGWGDYGYTF
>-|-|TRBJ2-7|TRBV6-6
TGTGCCAGCCCAAACGGTTGCCACCGCTCCTACGAGCAGTACTTC
CASPNGCHRSYEQYF
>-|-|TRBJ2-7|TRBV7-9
TGTGCCAGCAGCAACCGAGCCTACGAGCAGTACTTC
CASSNRAYEQYF
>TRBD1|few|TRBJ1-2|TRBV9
TGTGCCAGCAGCGTAGGAACAGGGGCGTCATATGGCTACACCTTC
CASSVGTGASYGYTF
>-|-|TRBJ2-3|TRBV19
TGTGCCAGTAGCGTGGGGCTAGCACCCACAGATACGCAGTATTTT
CASSVGLAPTDTQYF
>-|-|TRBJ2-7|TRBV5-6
TGTGCCAGCAGCTTGGACAGGGTCAAGACCTACGAGCAGTACTTC
CASSLDRVKTYEQYF
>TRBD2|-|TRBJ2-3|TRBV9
TGTGCCAGCAGCGTAGGAGCGGGAGGGAGTACGCAGTATTTT
CASSVGAGGSTQYF
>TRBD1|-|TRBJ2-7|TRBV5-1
TGCGCCAGCAGCCCGGCTCCGGGACAGTCTTCCTACGAGCAGTACTTC
CASSPAPGQSSYEQYF
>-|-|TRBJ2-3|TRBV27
TGTGCCAGCAGTTTAGGGGGAGCTAGCACAGATACGCAGTATTTT
CASSLGGASTDTQYF
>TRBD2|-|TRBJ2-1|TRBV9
TGTGCCAGCAGCGTCACGGGACTAGTCTACAATGAGCAGTTCTTC
CASSVTGLVYNEQFF
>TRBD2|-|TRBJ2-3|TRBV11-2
TGTGCCAGCAGCTTAGGGACTAGCGGGAGTACAGATACGCAGTATTTT
CASSLGTSGSTDTQYF
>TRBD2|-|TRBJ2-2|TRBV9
TGTGCCAGCAGCGCTAGCGGGAGATCGAACACCGGGGAGCTGTTTTTT
CASSASGRSNTGELFF
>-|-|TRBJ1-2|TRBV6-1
TGTGCCAGCAGTGATATGGCCCGGCTTAACTATGGCTACACCTTC
CASSDMARLNYGYTF
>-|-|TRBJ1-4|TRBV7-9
TGTGCCAGCAGCCGGAGCCCCTCCTATAATGAAAAACTGTTTTTT
CASSRSPSYNEKLFF
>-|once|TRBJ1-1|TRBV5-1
TGCGCCAGCAGCTTGGCCTCAGGGTTGAACACTGAAGCTTTCTTT
CASSLASGLNTEAFF
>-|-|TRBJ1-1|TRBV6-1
TGTGCCAGCAGACAGCCGACAGGAAGGAACACTGAAGCTTTCTTT
CASRQPTGRNTEAFF
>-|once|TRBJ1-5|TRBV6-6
TGTGCCAGCAGAACGACAGTTTCCAGTCAGCCCCAGCATTTT
CASRTTVSSQPQHF
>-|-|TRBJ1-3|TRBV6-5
TGTGCCAGCGGCACCGCCTCTGGAAACACCATATATTTT
CASGTASGNTIYF
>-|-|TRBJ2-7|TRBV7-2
TGTGCCAGCAGCTTAGTGGTAGGGGACTACGAGCAGTACTTC
CASSLVVGDYEQYF
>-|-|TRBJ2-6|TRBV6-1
TGTGCCAGCAGTGACAGGGCTGGGGCCAACGTCCTGACTTTC
CASSDRAGANVLTF
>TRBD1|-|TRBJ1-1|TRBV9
TGTGCCAGCAGCCTCAGGGGGGACAGGGGCACTGAAGCTTTCTTT
CASSLRGDRGTEAFF